The clone carrying this T cell receptor beta chain turned up a few times. How the authors handled the data: How many nucleated cells were present was estimated from reference gene primer amplification. Only in-frame clones appear in the TCRdb table, and some are missing; sequencing was by immunoSEQ multiplex PCR. D and trimming were read from the DNA, whereas the V and J calls and clone size are those reported in that table. Here the sample spans roughly 100,000 clones, more than 85% being singletons. The record originates from a study of blood T cell repertoires in COVID-19. Study background: COVID-19 samples from acute and convalescent phases originated in the United States, Italy and Spain. PBMCs, B-cell-depleted T cells, or T cells were the source of the cDNA or gDNA that made up the material.

Germline CDR1 LNHDA, CDR2 SQIVND (reference sequence). After removal of 3 bases from V and 10 bases from J, the junction contained 8 bases not matched to a gene. This CDR3 spans 15 amino acids. Specimen: peripheral blood. The TCR sequence derives from a human donor in a cohort sampled during active COVID-19. This chain links TRBV19 with TRBJ2-1; 11 nucleotides align to TRBD2. In nucleotides, the CDR3 is TGTGCCAGTAGTATTCAAACTAGCGGGAGCAGCGAGCAGTTCTTC. Its translation is CASSIQTSGSSEQFF. Combining the CDR3 with reference TRBV19 and TRBJ2-1 gives the whole variable domain DGGITQSPKYLFRKEGQNVTLSCEQNLNHDAMYWYRQDPGQGLRLIYYSQIVNDFQKGDIAEGYSVSREKKESFPLTVTSAQKNPTAFYLCASSIQTSGSSEQFFGPGTRLTVL.